Presented here are 3 T cell receptor beta chains from one specimen sequenced in a study of shared clonotypes between healthy human individuals. Method: immunoSEQ multiplex PCR; TCRdb's copy keeps in-frame clones and lacks some. Here the sample spans some 2,000,000 clones, approximately 94% being singletons. Naive CD8 cells were CD45RO-negative, positively selected for CCR7, excluding terminally differentiated effector memory CD45RA+ cells. Material: naive CD8+ T cells sorted from blood. Receptors were obtained from a man between 18 and 29 years old in good health.

The V and J genes are TRBV19 and TRBJ2-2, with no clear D. Trimming removed 9 bases from V and 3 bases from J, with 11 bases in between. The V gene's germline CDR1 is LNHDA and CDR2 SQIVND (reference sequence). The CDR3 extends over 13 amino acids. CDR3 nucleotides: TGTGCCAGCCTCTTAGAGGACACCGGGGAGCTGTTTTTT. It translates to CASLLEDTGELFF.

The chain recombines TRBV6-5 with TRBJ2-5; D gene unclear. The J call could be wrong; TRBJ2-7 is a better fit for the DNA end. The CDR3 has 13 residues. Germline values: CDR1 MNHEY, CDR2 SVGAGI. The CDR3, as DNA: TGTGCCAGCAGTTACTCAGCAGTAAGCGAGCAGTACTTC. Its protein is CASSYSAVSEQYF.

This clone came up a few times. V and J are TRBV2 and TRBJ1-2, with TRBD1 as a possible D gene (5 bases). The CDR3 has 15 residues. Germline CDR1 SNHLY, CDR2 FYNNEI. V lost 6 bases, J lost 4 bases, and 18 bases lay in between. The CDR3 nucleotides read TGTGCCAGCAGGGGAGGGGCTGCTATTACCTATGGCTACACCTTC. Residues: CASRGGAAITYGYTF.